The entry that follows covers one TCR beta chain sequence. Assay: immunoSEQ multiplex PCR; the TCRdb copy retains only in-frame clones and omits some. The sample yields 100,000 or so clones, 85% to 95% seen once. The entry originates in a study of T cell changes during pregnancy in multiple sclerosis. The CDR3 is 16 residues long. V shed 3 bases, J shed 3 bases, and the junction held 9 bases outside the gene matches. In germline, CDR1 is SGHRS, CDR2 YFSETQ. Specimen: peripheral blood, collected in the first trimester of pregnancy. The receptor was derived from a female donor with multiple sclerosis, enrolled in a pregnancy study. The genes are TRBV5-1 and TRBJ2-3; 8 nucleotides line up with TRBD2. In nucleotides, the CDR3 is TGCGCCAGCAGCTGGGGCCCGGCGGGGGGAACAGATACGCAGTATTTT. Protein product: CASSWGPAGGTDTQYF.